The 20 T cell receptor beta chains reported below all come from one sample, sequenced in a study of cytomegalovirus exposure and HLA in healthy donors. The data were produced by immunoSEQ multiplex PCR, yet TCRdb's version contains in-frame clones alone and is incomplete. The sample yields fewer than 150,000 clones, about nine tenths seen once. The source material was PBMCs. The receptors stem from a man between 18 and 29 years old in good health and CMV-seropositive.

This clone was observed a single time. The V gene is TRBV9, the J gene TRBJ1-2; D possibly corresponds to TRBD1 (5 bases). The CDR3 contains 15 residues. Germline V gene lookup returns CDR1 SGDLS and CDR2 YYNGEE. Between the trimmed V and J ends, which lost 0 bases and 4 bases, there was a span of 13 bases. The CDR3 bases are TGTGCCAGCAGCGTAGTAGGGGTCGGGAGCTATGGCTACACCTTC. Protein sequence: CASSVVGVGSYGYTF.

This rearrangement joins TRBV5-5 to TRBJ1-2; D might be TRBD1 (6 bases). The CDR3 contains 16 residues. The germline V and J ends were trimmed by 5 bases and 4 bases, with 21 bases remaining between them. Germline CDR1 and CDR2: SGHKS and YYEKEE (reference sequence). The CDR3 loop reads CASSFSGQSLSYGYTF. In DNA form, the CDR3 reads TGTGCCAGCAGTTTTTCGGGACAAAGCTTGTCCTATGGCTACACCTTC.

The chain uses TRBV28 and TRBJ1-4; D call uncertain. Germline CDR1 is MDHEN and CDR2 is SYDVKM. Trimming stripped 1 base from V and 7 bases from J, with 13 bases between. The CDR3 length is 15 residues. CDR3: CASSLYRGDGEKLFF. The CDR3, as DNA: TGTGCCAGCAGTTTATATCGGGGAGACGGTGAAAAACTGTTTTTT.

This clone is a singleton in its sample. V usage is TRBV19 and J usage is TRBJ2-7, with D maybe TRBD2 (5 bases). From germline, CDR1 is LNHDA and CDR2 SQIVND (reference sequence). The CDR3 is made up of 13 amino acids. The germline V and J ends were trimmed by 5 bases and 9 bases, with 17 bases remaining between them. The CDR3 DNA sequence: TGTGCCAGTAGTTCCCTCGGAGGAGCTGGGCAGTACTTC. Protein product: CASSSLGGAGQYF.

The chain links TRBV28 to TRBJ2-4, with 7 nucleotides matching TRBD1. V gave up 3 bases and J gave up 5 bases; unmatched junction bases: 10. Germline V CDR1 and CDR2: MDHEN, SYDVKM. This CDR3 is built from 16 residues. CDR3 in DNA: TGTGCCAGCAGTTTCCCCGGGGACAGCTATGAAAACATTCAGTACTTC. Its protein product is CASSFPGDSYENIQYF. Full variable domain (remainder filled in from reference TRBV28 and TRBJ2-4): DVKVTQSSRYLVKRTGEKVFLECVQDMDHENMFWYRQDPGLGLRLIYFSYDVKMKEKGDIPEGYSVSREKKERFSLILESASTNQTSMYLCASSFPGDSYENIQYFGAGTRLSVL.

In DNA form, the CDR3 reads TGCAGCATTAAAACGGGAAGGAACACTGAAGCTTTCTTT. Amino acids: CSIKTGRNTEAFF. The rearrangement uses TRBV29-1 and TRBJ1-1; D ambiguous. The germline V gene encodes CDR1 SQVTM and CDR2 ANQGSEA. V gave up 8 bases and J gave up 1 base, with 14 bases separating them. There are 13 residues in the CDR3.

The CDR3 is CASSWNRGLRNEQFF. In nucleotides, the CDR3 is TGCGCCAGCAGCTGGAACAGGGGGTTGAGGAATGAGCAGTTCTTC. The genes are TRBV5-1 and TRBJ2-1; 8 positions agree with TRBD1. Germline values: CDR1 SGHRS, CDR2 YFSETQ. The CDR3 runs to 15 residues. Trimming cost V 3 bases and J 7 bases; bases outside gene matches: 9.

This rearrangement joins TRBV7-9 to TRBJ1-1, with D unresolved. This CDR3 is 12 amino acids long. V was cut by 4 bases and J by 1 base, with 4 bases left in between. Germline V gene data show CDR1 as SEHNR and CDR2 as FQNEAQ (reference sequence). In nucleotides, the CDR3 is TGTGCCAGCAGCTCGCGGAACACTGAAGCTTTCTTT. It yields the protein CASSSRNTEAFF.

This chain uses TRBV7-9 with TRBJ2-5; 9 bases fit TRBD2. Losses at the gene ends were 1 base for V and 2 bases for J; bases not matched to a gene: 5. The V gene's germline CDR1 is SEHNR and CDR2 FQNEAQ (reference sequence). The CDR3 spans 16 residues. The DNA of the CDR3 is TGTGCCAGCAGCTTAGTTCTAGCGGGGACTCAAGAGACCCAGTACTTC. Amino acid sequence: CASSLVLAGTQETQYF.

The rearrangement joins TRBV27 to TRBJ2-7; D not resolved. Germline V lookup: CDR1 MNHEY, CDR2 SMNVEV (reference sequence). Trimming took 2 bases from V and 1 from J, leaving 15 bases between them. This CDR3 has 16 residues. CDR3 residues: CASSLTQAASSYEQYF. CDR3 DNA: TGTGCCAGCAGTTTAACCCAGGCAGCCTCATCCTACGAGCAGTACTTC.

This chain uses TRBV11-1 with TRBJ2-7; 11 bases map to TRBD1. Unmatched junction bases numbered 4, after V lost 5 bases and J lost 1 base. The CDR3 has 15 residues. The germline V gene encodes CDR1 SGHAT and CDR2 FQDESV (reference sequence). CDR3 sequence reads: CASSTGQGGSYEQYF. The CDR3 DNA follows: TGTGCCAGCAGCACGGGACAGGGGGGTTCCTACGAGCAGTACTTC.

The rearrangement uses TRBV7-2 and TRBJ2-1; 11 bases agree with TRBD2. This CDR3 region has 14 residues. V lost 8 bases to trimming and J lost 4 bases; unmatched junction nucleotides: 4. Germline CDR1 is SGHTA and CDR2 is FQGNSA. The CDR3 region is CASGSGGAYNEQFF. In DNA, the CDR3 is TGTGCCAGCGGTAGCGGGGGGGCTTACAATGAGCAGTTCTTC.

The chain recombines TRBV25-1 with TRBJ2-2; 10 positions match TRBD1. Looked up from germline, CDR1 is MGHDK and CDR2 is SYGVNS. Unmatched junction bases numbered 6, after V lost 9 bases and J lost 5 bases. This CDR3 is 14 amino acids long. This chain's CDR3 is CASSGTGVTGELFF. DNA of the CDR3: TGTGCCAGTTCCGGGACAGGGGTGACCGGGGAGCTGTTTTTT.

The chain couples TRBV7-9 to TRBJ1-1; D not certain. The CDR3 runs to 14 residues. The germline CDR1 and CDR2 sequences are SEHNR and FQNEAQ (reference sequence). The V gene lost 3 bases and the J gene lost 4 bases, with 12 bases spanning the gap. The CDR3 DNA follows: TGTGCCAGCAGCTTTCAATCTAAGATCACTGAAGCTTTCTTT. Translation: CASSFQSKITEAFF.

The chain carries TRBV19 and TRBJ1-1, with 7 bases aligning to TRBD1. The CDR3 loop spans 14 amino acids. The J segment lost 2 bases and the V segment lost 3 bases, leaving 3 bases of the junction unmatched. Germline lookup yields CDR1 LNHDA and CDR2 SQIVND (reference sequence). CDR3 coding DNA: TGTGCCAGTAGTATCTACAGGGGAAACACTGAAGCTTTCTTT. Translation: CASSIYRGNTEAFF.

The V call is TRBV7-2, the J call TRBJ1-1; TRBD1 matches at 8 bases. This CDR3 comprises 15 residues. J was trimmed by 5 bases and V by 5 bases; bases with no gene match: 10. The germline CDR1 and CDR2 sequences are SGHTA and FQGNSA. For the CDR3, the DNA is TGTGCCAGCAGCCAGGTCAGGGGGCGGAGGACTGAAGCTTTCTTT. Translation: CASSQVRGRRTEAFF.

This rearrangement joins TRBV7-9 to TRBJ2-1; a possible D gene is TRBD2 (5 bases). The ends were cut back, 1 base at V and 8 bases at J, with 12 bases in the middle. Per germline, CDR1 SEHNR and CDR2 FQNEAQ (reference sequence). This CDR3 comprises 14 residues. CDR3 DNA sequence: TGTGCCAGCAGCTTAGTCGCCAGCGGACATGAGCAGTTCTTC. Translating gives CASSLVASGHEQFF.

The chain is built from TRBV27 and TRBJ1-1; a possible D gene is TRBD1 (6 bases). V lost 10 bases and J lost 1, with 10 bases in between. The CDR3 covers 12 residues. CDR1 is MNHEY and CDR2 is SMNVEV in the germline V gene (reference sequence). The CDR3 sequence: CATQGRNTEAFF. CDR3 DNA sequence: TGTGCCACCCAGGGGAGGAACACTGAAGCTTTCTTT.

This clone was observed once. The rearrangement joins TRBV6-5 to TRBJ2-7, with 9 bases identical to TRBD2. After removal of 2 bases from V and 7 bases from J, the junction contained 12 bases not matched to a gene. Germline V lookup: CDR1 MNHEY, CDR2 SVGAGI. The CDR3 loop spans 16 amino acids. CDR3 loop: CASSYDGTSNFFEQYF. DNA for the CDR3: TGTGCCAGCAGTTACGATGGGACTAGCAACTTCTTTGAGCAGTACTTC.

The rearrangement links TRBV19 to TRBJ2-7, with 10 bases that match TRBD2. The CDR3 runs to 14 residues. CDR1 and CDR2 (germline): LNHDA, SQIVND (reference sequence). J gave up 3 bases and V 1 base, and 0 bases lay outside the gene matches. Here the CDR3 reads CASSIVAGGYEQYF. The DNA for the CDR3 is TGTGCCAGTAGTATAGTAGCGGGGGGCTACGAGCAGTACTTC.